This T cell receptor beta chain appears in the sequencing data of a study of T-cell memory formation after mild COVID-19. Whole-study findings and limits: While clones contracting from day 15 to 85 were balanced between CD4 and CD8, later expanders leaned CD4+. The pre-infection memory compartment contained some responding clones, suggesting cross-reactive memory joined.

Details on this clonotype: Antigen: not known.

The V end lost 6 bases, the J end lost 6 bases, and 16 bases lay between the germline ends. This CDR3 is 13 amino acids long. Germline V lookup: CDR1 DFQATT, CDR2 SNEGSKA (reference sequence). From the 5' RACE reads, TCRdb called clonotypes with MiXCR, one entry per CDR3 protein. Of approximately 490,000 distinct CDR3 sequences listed, 20% were seen once; the top ten hold approximately 12%. This sequence originates from an adult woman who had mild COVID-19 (a few samples of this study predate the infection). Cell type and time point are not known. Input material: PBMCs or a T cell subset sorted from them (not recorded which). This chain links TRBV20-1 with TRBJ2-3; D is tentatively TRBD1 or TRBD2 (7 bases each). CDR3 protein: CSASSGGDDTQYF. Written as DNA, the CDR3 is TGCAGTGCATCTTCAGGGGGGGATGATACGCAGTATTTT.